These 25 T cell receptor beta chains share one sample of origin, sequenced in a study of blood T cell repertoires in COVID-19. Sequenced by immunoSEQ multiplex PCR; TCRdb stores in-frame clones only, minus some. This sample yields under 300,000 clones, of which roughly 88% are seen a single time; 0.65% to 0.95% belongs to the top ten. The sequenced sample was peripheral blood. These receptor sequences come from a woman under 40 with acute or convalescent COVID-19.

V gene TRBV11-3 combines with J gene TRBJ2-3; maybe TRBD1 (5 bases). The CDR3 loop spans 13 amino acids. Per germline, CDR1 SGHNT and CDR2 YENEEA. V lost 8 bases, J lost 0 bases, and 9 bases lay in between. The CDR3 DNA reads TGTGCCAGCCAGGGCGTGAGCACAGATACGCAGTATTTT. It encodes CASQGVSTDTQYF.

This rearrangement joins TRBV3-1 (or the pseudogene TRBV3-2) to TRBJ2-7; 10 nucleotides align to TRBD2. CDR3 length: 14 amino acids. Germline V gene lookup returns CDR1 LGHDT and CDR2 YNNKEL (reference sequence). V dropped 6 bases and J dropped 6; count of bases not matched to a gene: 8. CDR3 in DNA: TGTGCCAGCAGGCCGAGCGGGAGGGCCTCCGAGCAGTACTTC. Amino acids: CASRPSGRASEQYF.

V gene TRBV2 combines with J gene TRBJ1-5; TRBD1 matches at 9 bases. Per the germline V gene, CDR1 is SNHLY and CDR2 is FYNNEI. The V gene end was trimmed by 7 bases and the J gene end by 2 bases; junction bases not matched to a gene: 3. The CDR3 loop spans 14 amino acids. CDR3 loop: CASNRQGGNQPQHF. In DNA, the CDR3 is TGTGCCAGCAATAGACAGGGGGGCAATCAGCCCCAGCATTTT. Full variable domain (remainder filled in from reference TRBV2 and TRBJ1-5): EPEVTQTPSHQVTQMGQEVILRCVPISNHLYFYWYRQILGQKVEFLVSFYNNEISEKSEIFDDQFSVERPDGSNFTLKIRSTKLEDSAMYFCASNRQGGNQPQHFGDGTRLSIL.

CDR3 region: CASSNPGLASYEQYF. The CDR3 DNA reads as TGTGCCAGTAGCAACCCCGGACTAGCTTCCTACGAGCAGTACTTC. The chain combines TRBV19 with TRBJ2-7; the match to TRBD2 covers 8 bases. This CDR3 comprises 15 residues. Germline-derived CDR1 and CDR2 are LNHDA and SQIVND (reference sequence). Trimming took 6 bases from V and 1 from J; bases not matched to a gene: 8.

The rearrangement uses TRBV7-2 and TRBJ1-6; TRBD1 matches 7 bases. J gave up 5 bases and V 5 bases, and 6 bases lay outside the gene matches. Per the germline V gene, CDR1 is SGHTA and CDR2 is FQGNSA. The CDR3 totals 15 residues. Written as DNA, the CDR3 is TGTGCCAGCAGCGTAAGACAGGGCAATAATTCACCCCTCCACTTT. It codes for CASSVRQGNNSPLHF.

The chain has TRBV14 and TRBJ1-6; D is possibly TRBD1 (5 bases). Trimming shortened V by 4 bases and J by 4 bases, and 17 bases separated the two germline ends. From germline, CDR1 is SGHDN and CDR2 FVKESK. This CDR3 is 17 amino acids long. CDR3 region: CASSRNHLRGYNSPLHF. CDR3 in DNA: TGTGCCAGCAGCCGTAATCACCTGCGGGGGTATAATTCACCCCTCCACTTT.

V and J are TRBV6-5 and TRBJ1-1; no firm D call. Germline V gene data show CDR1 as MNHEY and CDR2 as SVGAGI. This CDR3 has 15 amino acids. Trimming pared 6 bases from V and 1 base from J, leaving 15 bases between. DNA for the CDR3: TGTGCCAGCAGGAGACTGAGTCCGGGGAACACTGAAGCTTTCTTT. It encodes CASRRLSPGNTEAFF.

J is TRBJ2-1 and V is TRBV7-3; 11 bases line up with TRBD1. V was pared by 4 bases and J by 9 bases, with 11 bases of the junction left unmatched. Germline V CDR1 and CDR2: SGHTA, FQGTGA. CDR3 size: 16 residues. CDR3 sequence reads: CASSSWTGGGAGEQFF. The DNA for the CDR3 is TGTGCCAGCAGCTCATGGACAGGGGGCGGGGCTGGTGAGCAGTTCTTC.

V gene TRBV4-3 combines with J gene TRBJ1-2; 7 nucleotides match TRBD1. This CDR3 has 13 amino acids. V lost 3 bases, J lost 8 bases, and 6 bases stayed unmatched. Germline V gene lookup returns CDR1 LGHNA and CDR2 YSLEER. The CDR3 protein is CASSQTGNQGYTF. CDR3 coding DNA: TGCGCCAGCAGCCAGACAGGGAACCAGGGCTACACCTTC.

This clone appeared a single time. This chain connects TRBV30 to TRBJ1-4, with 11 bases that match TRBD1. From germline, CDR1 is GTSNPN and CDR2 SVGIG (reference sequence). Trimming cost V 3 bases and J 7 bases; bases outside gene matches: 7. The CDR3 has 15 residues. For the CDR3, the DNA is TGTGCCTGGAGAGACCGGGACAGGGGGGGTGAAAAACTGTTTTTT. As protein: CAWRDRDRGGEKLFF.

The V and J genes are TRBV18 and TRBJ2-2; 8 nucleotides align to TRBD1. Germline CDR1 KGHSH, CDR2 LQKENI. CDR3 length: 15 amino acids. V lost 3 bases and J lost 5; bases outside the gene matches: 5. The CDR3 DNA reads as TGTGCCAGCTCACCTGGCCAGGGGGCTACCGGGGAGCTGTTTTTT. This codes for CASSPGQGATGELFF.

The sample holds a few counts of this clone. The genes are TRBV4-3 and TRBJ2-5; D not resolved. The CDR3 spans 15 residues. V gave up 1 base and J gave up 3 bases, with 12 bases separating them. The germline V gene encodes CDR1 LGHNA and CDR2 YSLEER. Written as DNA, the CDR3 is TGCGCCAGCAGCCAAGTCTCACAGTATAAAGAGACCCAGTACTTC. Protein sequence: CASSQVSQYKETQYF.

Concerning this clone: This sample also contains other DNA sequences that code for the same CDR3. The chain carries TRBV29-1 and TRBJ2-7; 12 bases fit TRBD2. The CDR3 totals 13 residues. Per the germline V gene, CDR1 is SQVTM and CDR2 is ANQGSEA. The J segment lost 3 bases and the V segment lost 6 bases, leaving 3 bases of the junction unmatched. CDR3 bases: TGCAGCGTCGGACTAGCGGGACACTACGAGCAGTACTTC. The encoded protein is CSVGLAGHYEQYF.

The chain links TRBV5-4 to TRBJ1-2; TRBD1 is a possible D gene (5 bases). The CDR3 totals 16 residues. Germline values: CDR1 SGHNT, CDR2 YYREEE (reference sequence). V lost 4 bases and J lost 5, with 21 bases in between. The chain's CDR3 is CASSRPGGGTLYGYTF. CDR3 DNA sequence: TGTGCCAGCAGCCGTCCGGGGGGAGGAACCCTTTATGGCTACACCTTC.

J is TRBJ2-1 and V is TRBV11-3; unclear D gene. The CDR3 sequence is 13 residues long. Trimming left V 2 bases short and J 6 bases short, with 8 bases between. CDR1 and CDR2 (germline): SGHNT, YENEEA. The CDR3 nucleotides read TGTGCCAGCAGCTTATATTACTCCAATGAGCAGTTCTTC. Its translation: CASSLYYSNEQFF. Looking up the rest from reference TRBV11-3 and TRBJ2-1 gives the full variable domain: EAGVVQSPRYKIIEKKQPVAFWCNPISGHNTLYWYLQNLGQGPELLIRYENEEAVDDSQLPKDRFSAERLKGVDSTLKIQPAELGDSAVYLCASSLYYSNEQFFGPGTRLTVL.

This chain links TRBV5-1 with TRBJ2-2, with a tentative D call TRBD2 (6 bases). Between the trimmed V and J ends, which lost 1 base and 1 base, there was a span of 14 bases. This CDR3 is built from 17 residues. The V gene's germline CDR1 is SGHRS and CDR2 YFSETQ. The CDR3, as DNA: TGCGCCAGCAGCTTGAGGCGGACCGGGAGGAACACCGGGGAGCTGTTTTTT. Its translation: CASSLRRTGRNTGELFF.

The table lists this clone with a few counts. The rearrangement links TRBV7-3 to TRBJ2-1, with a possible D match to TRBD2 (6 bases). The V gene's germline CDR1 is SGHTA and CDR2 FQGTGA. The CDR3 totals 13 residues. The V end was cut by 4 bases, the J end by 7 bases, with 11 bases between. The CDR3 bases are TGTGCCAGCAGCTCCGGGACTTCGAATGAGCAGTTCTTC. Residues: CASSSGTSNEQFF.

The V call is TRBV9, the J call TRBJ2-3; 8 nucleotides agree with TRBD2. The CDR3 consists of 15 residues. Germline V lookup: CDR1 SGDLS, CDR2 YYNGEE. V was clipped by 0 bases and J by 3 bases; unmatched bases: 3. The CDR3 DNA follows: TGTGCCAGCAGCGTAGTCAGCGGGAGAACAGATACGCAGTATTTT. This gives the protein CASSVVSGRTDTQYF.

This clone was seen just once. The chain couples TRBV6-5 to TRBJ1-5; 8 positions match TRBD1. Germline V CDR1 and CDR2: MNHEY, SVGAGI. V gave up 6 bases and J gave up 7 bases; unmatched junction bases: 2. The CDR3 covers 12 residues. CDR3 sequence (DNA): TGTGCCAGCAGGAACAGGGGGCAGCCCCAGCATTTT. This sequence encodes CASRNRGQPQHF.

The chain uses TRBV7-9 and TRBJ1-6, with D unclear. V lost 1 base and J lost 6, with 7 bases in between. Germline V gives CDR1 SEHNR, CDR2 FQNEAQ (reference sequence). The CDR3 loop spans 14 amino acids. CDR3 bases: TGTGCCAGCAGCTTAGAACAGTTTAATTCACCCCTCCACTTT. Translating gives CASSLEQFNSPLHF.

The rearrangement links TRBV19 to TRBJ2-1; TRBD2 is a possible D gene (6 bases). The CDR3 totals 14 residues. Germline V gene data show CDR1 as LNHDA and CDR2 as SQIVND (reference sequence). V was trimmed by 0 bases and J by 8 bases, leaving 11 bases between them. CDR3 nucleotide sequence: TGTGCCAGTAGTATAGATAGACTAGTTGATGAGCAGTTCTTC. It is translated as CASSIDRLVDEQFF.

V is TRBV10-1 and J is TRBJ2-2; the match to TRBD2 covers 12 bases. V shed 3 bases, J shed 5 bases, and the junction held 7 bases outside the gene matches. Germline CDR1 WNHNN, CDR2 SYGVQD (reference sequence). This CDR3 has 17 amino acids. The CDR3 DNA is TGCGCCAGCAGTGACCCCGGAACTAGCGGGAGGACCGGGGAGCTGTTTTTT. This codes for CASSDPGTSGRTGELFF.

The chain couples TRBV27 to TRBJ2-1, with TRBD1 as a possible D gene (6 bases). Trimming removed 5 bases from V and 4 bases from J, with 12 bases in between. This CDR3 has 14 amino acids. CDR1 and CDR2 (germline): MNHEY, SMNVEV (reference sequence). CDR3 sequence: CASSHKQGYNEQFF. In DNA, the CDR3 is TGTGCCAGCAGTCACAAACAGGGATACAATGAGCAGTTCTTC.

This clone was recorded once. The J gene is TRBJ2-5, the V gene TRBV7-2; 10 nucleotides line up with TRBD2. The CDR3 sequence is 15 residues long. Losses at the gene ends were 2 bases for V and 4 bases for J; bases not matched to a gene: 4. CDR1 is SGHTA and CDR2 is FQGNSA in the germline V gene. The CDR3 loop reads CASSLFSGRAETQYF. The CDR3 coding sequence is TGTGCCAGCAGCTTATTCAGCGGGAGGGCAGAGACCCAGTACTTC.

This sequence joins TRBV6-1 and TRBJ2-7; 11 bases fit TRBD1. Germline V lookup: CDR1 MNHNS, CDR2 SASEGT. V gave up 3 bases and J gave up 4 bases; unmatched junction bases: 5. The CDR3 totals 15 residues. The CDR3 protein is CASSEGQGVPYEQYF. CDR3 coding DNA: TGTGCCAGCAGTGAGGGACAGGGGGTCCCTTACGAGCAGTACTTC.